This TCR beta chain originates from a study of T cell repertoires in cytomegalovirus infection. Study-wide background: It was the public TCR beta signatures that indicated both CMV infection and matching HLA type.

General observations from the study: HLA-C-restricted TCR beta clonotypes specific for CMV led the ex vivo response. CMV carriers with the relevant HLA were identified by cumulative public TCR beta family frequency.

Turning to this clonotype: The target antigen is unknown.

CDR1 and CDR2 (germline): SGHTA, FQGNSA. This CDR3 region has 15 residues. The trim removed 5 bases at V and 10 bases at J, leaving 8 bases unmatched. One entry per CDR3 protein results from TCRdb running MiXCR on the reads. The sample carries a few hundred thousand distinct CDR3 sequences, about 17% recorded once. The TCR originated in a human donor in good health (CMV status not recorded). Some clones in this sample may be carry-over from other donors' samples. The genes are TRBV7-2 and TRBJ2-1; 13 positions agree with TRBD2. Sequenced input: PBMCs. CDR3 residues: CASSRRTSGGQEQFF. CDR3 nucleotide sequence: TGTGCCAGCAGCCGTAGGACTAGCGGGGGACAGGAGCAGTTCTTC.